This passage covers 18 T cell receptor beta chains from one sample sequenced in a study of T cells in Graves' hyperthyroidism and ophthalmopathy. Amplified TCR beta CDR3 regions came from RNA transcripts. First-round RT-PCR targeting the TCR CDR3 was performed with the HTBI primer set. TCRdb called the multiplex PCR reads again in MiXCR, with one record for every CDR3 protein. The data show around 570,000 distinct CDR3 sequences, with just under 20% seen just once and 40% to 50% held by the top ten. The material sequenced was blood. These receptors were taken from a middle-aged man with Graves' ophthalmopathy.

This clonotype was detected only a few times. The chain joins TRBV7-9 to TRBJ1-2; 7 bases are a match to TRBD1. V lost 5 bases to trimming and J lost 8 bases; unmatched junction nucleotides: 2. The germline V gene has CDR1 SEHNR and CDR2 FQNEAQ (reference sequence). The CDR3 loop spans 11 amino acids. CDR3 DNA sequence: TGTGCCAGCAGCCGACAGGGCGGCTACACCTTC. Residues: CASSRQGGYTF.

This clonotype was seen repeatedly, ten times or more. Compared with germline, one end of the junction differs, possibly owing to a read error. This chain connects TRBV2 to TRBJ2-7; 9 bases agree with TRBD1. CDR3 length: 15 amino acids. Germline V lookup: CDR1 SNHLY, CDR2 FYNNEI. CDR3 protein: CANSLPPGQGYEQYF. DNA for the CDR3: TGTGCCAACAGTTTGCCTCCGGGACAGGGCTACGAGCAGTACTTC.

This clonotype was seen only a few times. The chain carries TRBV6-2 or TRBV6-3 and TRBJ2-3; 9 bases agree with TRBD1. Germline loops: CDR1 MNHEY, CDR2 SVGEGT. The CDR3 is 15 amino acids. V lost 5 bases, J lost 1 base, and 4 bases stayed unmatched. CDR3 coding DNA: TGTGCCAGCAGTGCGCGGACAGGGGGCACAGATACGCAGTATTTT. Amino acids: CASSARTGGTDTQYF.

The CDR3 nucleotides are TGCAGTGCTAGGAACGTTTGGACTGAAGCTTTCTTT. Translation: CSARNVWTEAFF. The rearrangement joins TRBV20-1 to TRBJ1-1; D is uncertain. There are 12 residues in the CDR3. The V gene's germline CDR1 is DFQATT and CDR2 SNEGSKA (reference sequence). V dropped 3 bases and J dropped 5 bases, with 10 bases sitting between them.

This clonotype was observed a handful of times. V gene TRBV6-8 combines with J gene TRBJ2-2, with D possibly called TRBD1 or TRBD2 (5 bases each). The ends were cut back, 7 bases at V and 1 base at J, with 13 bases in the middle. Looked up from germline, CDR1 is MNHGY and CDR2 is SAAAGT. The CDR3 covers 15 residues. CDR3 nucleotides: TGTGCCAGCACCCTCACTGGGGGGAACACCGGGGAGCTGTTTTTT. Translated: CASTLTGGNTGELFF.

The rearrangement uses TRBV7-3 and TRBJ2-3; 11 positions match TRBD2. The V gene's germline CDR1 is SGHTA and CDR2 FQGTGA. V dropped 5 bases and J dropped 4; count of bases not matched to a gene: 11. This CDR3 has 17 amino acids. The CDR3 DNA sequence: TGTGCCAGCAGCCTCCGTTTACTAGCGGGAGCTGCAGATACGCAGTATTTT. Amino acids: CASSLRLLAGAADTQYF.

The chain recombines TRBV19 with TRBJ1-5; 7 bases line up with TRBD1. The CDR3 sequence is 17 residues long. The V gene's germline CDR1 is LNHDA and CDR2 SQIVND (reference sequence). V was pared by 8 bases and J by 1 base, with 14 bases of the junction left unmatched. The CDR3 protein is CASGRETGSGSNQPQHF. For the CDR3, the DNA is TGTGCCAGTGGCAGAGAGACAGGGTCAGGAAGCAATCAGCCCCAGCATTTT.

This clonotype has at least ten counts. This rearrangement joins TRBV5-5 to TRBJ2-7; TRBD1 matches 10 bases. The CDR3 sequence is 17 residues long. Germline CDR1 is SGHKS and CDR2 is YYEKEE (reference sequence). With V trimmed by 2 bases and J by 3 bases, 11 bases remained unmatched. The CDR3: CASSLKLTGGLHYEQYF. CDR3 coding DNA: TGTGCCAGCAGCTTAAAGTTGACAGGGGGCTTGCACTACGAGCAGTACTTC.

This chain joins TRBV6-2 or TRBV6-3 and TRBJ2-1; 8 nucleotides align to TRBD2. CDR1 and CDR2 from the germline V gene are MNHEY and SVGEGT. With V trimmed by 0 bases and J by 1 base, 5 bases remained unmatched. The CDR3 runs to 17 residues. CDR3 nucleotides: TGTGCCAGCAGTTACTCCATTCTAGCGGGTTCCTACAATGAGCAGTTCTTC. Translated: CASSYSILAGSYNEQFF.

This clonotype was counted a few times. The chain has TRBV12-3 or TRBV12-4 and TRBJ1-5; 8 bases are shared with TRBD1. The CDR3 totals 14 residues. The J segment lost 5 bases and the V segment lost 6 bases, leaving 6 bases of the junction unmatched. The CDR3 DNA is TGTGCCAGCAGCCGACAGGGGAGATATCAGCCCCAGCATTTT. Translated, it gives CASSRQGRYQPQHF.

Ten or more counts support this clonotype. The chain has TRBV12-3 or TRBV12-4 and TRBJ2-5; D remains unclear. Trimming cost V 2 bases and J 7 bases, with 14 bases left between them. The length of the CDR3 is 14 residues. The CDR3 DNA is TGTGCCAGCAGTTTATATCCTGGAGAGGCGACCCAGTACTTC. Translated, it gives CASSLYPGEATQYF.

There are a few counts of this clonotype. The chain recombines TRBV10-3 with TRBJ2-1, with 8 bases matching TRBD2. CDR1 is ENHRY, CDR2 SYGVKD, per germline. The CDR3 extends over 14 amino acids. V lost 11 bases to trimming and J lost 2 bases; unmatched junction nucleotides: 8. The CDR3 sequence: CASKAGDPYNEQFF. The CDR3 nucleotides read TGTGCCTCTAAAGCGGGGGACCCCTACAATGAGCAGTTCTTC.

This clonotype was observed many times. V and J are TRBV2 and TRBJ1-6, with D tentatively TRBD1 (6 bases). The CDR3 has 13 residues. Trimming removed 9 bases from V and 8 bases from J, with 14 bases in between. The germline gives CDR1 SNHLY, CDR2 FYNNEI. CDR3 bases: TGTGCCAGGAGGGGGGGCGAGGATTCACCCCTCCACTTT. This gives the protein CARRGGEDSPLHF.

In this sample, this clonotype turned up many times. The chain is built from TRBV5-1 and TRBJ2-7, with 10 bases identical to TRBD1. V was clipped by 3 bases and J by 0 bases; unmatched bases: 3. CDR3 size: 15 residues. Germline V CDR1 and CDR2: SGHRS, YFSETQ. Here the CDR3 reads CASSSWTGGSYEQYF. Here the CDR3 DNA reads TGCGCCAGCAGCTCATGGACAGGGGGCTCCTACGAGCAGTACTTC.

This chain links TRBV7-9 with TRBJ1-4, with D possibly TRBD1 on 6 matching bases. Per germline, CDR1 SEHNR and CDR2 FQNEAQ (reference sequence). The CDR3 is made up of 15 amino acids. V lost 4 bases to trimming and J lost 4 bases, with 13 bases between them. CDR3 residues: CASSSSWTVNEKLFF. CDR3 coding DNA: TGTGCCAGCAGCTCATCCTGGACAGTTAATGAAAAACTGTTTTTT.

The chain couples TRBV12-3 or TRBV12-4 to TRBJ1-5; weak D call: TRBD1 (5 bases). V was pared by 1 base and J by 1 base, with 11 bases between. CDR3 length equals 16 residues. CDR3 sequence (DNA): TGTGCCAGCAGTTTAGGGGCCGGGGGAAGCAATCAGCCCCAGCATTTT. It codes for CASSLGAGGSNQPQHF.

The CDR3 loop is CASNGADTQYF. The DNA for the CDR3 is TGTGCCAGCAACGGGGCAGATACGCAGTATTTT. This chain uses TRBV7-9 with TRBJ2-3; D may be TRBD2 (5 bases). The germline V gene encodes CDR1 SEHNR and CDR2 FQNEAQ (reference sequence). The CDR3 totals 11 residues. Trimming took off 7 bases at V and 4 bases at J, with 6 bases between the two ends.

There are many counts of this clonotype. The V call is TRBV5-1, the J call TRBJ2-1; perhaps TRBD2 as D (6 bases). Germline-derived CDR1 and CDR2 are SGHRS and YFSETQ. V was shortened by 4 bases and J by 0 bases, with 14 bases between the two germline ends. The CDR3 is 16 amino acids. DNA of the CDR3: TGCGCCAGCAGCCAAAGTCGGGGGAGCTCCTACAATGAGCAGTTCTTC. Protein product: CASSQSRGSSYNEQFF.